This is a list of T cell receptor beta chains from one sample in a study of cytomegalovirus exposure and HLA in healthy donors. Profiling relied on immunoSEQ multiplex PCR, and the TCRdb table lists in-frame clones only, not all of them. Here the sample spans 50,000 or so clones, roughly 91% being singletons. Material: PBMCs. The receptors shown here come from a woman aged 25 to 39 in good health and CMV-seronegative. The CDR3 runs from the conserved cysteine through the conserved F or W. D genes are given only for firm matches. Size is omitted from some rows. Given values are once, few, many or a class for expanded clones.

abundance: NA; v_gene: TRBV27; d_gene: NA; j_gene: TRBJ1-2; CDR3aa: CASWKPGRSGYGYTF; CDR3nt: TGTGCCAGCTGGAAGCCAGGGAGGAGCGGCTATGGCTACACCTTC
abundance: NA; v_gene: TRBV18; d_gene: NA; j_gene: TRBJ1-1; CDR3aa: CASSPPAGESTEAFF; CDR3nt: TGTGCCAGCTCACCACCGGCGGGGGAGAGCACTGAAGCTTTCTTT
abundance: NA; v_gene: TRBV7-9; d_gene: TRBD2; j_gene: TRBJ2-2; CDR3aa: CASSLASGRPGELFF; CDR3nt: TGTGCCAGCAGCTTAGCTAGCGGGAGACCCGGGGAGCTGTTTTTT
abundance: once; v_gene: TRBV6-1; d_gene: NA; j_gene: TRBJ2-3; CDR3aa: CASRPGGPDTQYF; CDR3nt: TGTGCCAGCAGGCCCGGAGGTCCAGATACGCAGTATTTT
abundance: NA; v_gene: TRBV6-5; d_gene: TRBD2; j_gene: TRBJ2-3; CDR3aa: CASSYGRGTDTQYF; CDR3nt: TGTGCCAGCAGTTACGGGAGGGGCACAGATACGCAGTATTTT
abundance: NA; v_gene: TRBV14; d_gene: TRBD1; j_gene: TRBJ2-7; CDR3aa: CASSQGQGAYEQYF; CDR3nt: TGTGCCAGCAGCCAAGGACAGGGGGCCTACGAGCAGTACTTC
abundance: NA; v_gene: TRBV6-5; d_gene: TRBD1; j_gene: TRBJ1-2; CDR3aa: CASSAGQGVYGYTF; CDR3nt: TGTGCCAGCAGTGCCGGACAGGGAGTCTATGGCTACACCTTC
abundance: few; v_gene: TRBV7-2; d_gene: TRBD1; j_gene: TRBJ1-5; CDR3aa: CASSTTGNGNQPQHF; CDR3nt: TGTGCCAGCAGCACGACAGGGAATGGCAATCAGCCCCAGCATTTT
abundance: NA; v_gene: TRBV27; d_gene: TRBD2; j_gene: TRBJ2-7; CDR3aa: CASSPLAGPSYEQYF; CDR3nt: TGTGCCAGCAGCCCTCTAGCGGGCCCCTCCTACGAGCAGTACTTC
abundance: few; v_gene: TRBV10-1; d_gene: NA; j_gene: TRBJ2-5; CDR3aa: CASSEGDPRLETQYF; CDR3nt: TGCGCCAGCAGTGAGGGTGATCCTAGATTGGAGACCCAGTACTTC
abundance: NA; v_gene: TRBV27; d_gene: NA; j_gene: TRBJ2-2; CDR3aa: CASRIDTSNTGELFF; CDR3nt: TGTGCCAGCAGGATAGACACCTCGAACACCGGGGAGCTGTTTTTT
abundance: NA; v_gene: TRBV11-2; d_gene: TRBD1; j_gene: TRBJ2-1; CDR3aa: CASSEPGQGKKNEQFF; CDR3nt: TGTGCCAGCAGCGAACCGGGACAGGGGAAAAAAAATGAGCAGTTCTTC
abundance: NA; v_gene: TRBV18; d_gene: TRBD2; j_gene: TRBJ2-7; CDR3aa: CASSPLYGGTQSRGLLSYEQYF; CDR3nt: TGTGCCAGCTCACCTTTATACGGGGGGACCCAAAGCCGAGGCCTCTTGTCCTACGAGCAGTACTTC
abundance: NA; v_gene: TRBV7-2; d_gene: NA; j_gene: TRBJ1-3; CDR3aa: CASSLAPENGNTIYF; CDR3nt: TGTGCCAGCAGCTTAGCGCCAGAAAACGGAAACACCATATATTTT
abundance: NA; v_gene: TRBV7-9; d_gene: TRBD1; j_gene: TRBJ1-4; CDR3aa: CASSPQRTGTNEKLFF; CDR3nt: TGTGCCAGCAGCCCCCAGCGGACAGGCACCAATGAAAAACTGTTTTTT
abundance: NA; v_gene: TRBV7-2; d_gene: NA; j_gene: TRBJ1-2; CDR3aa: CASSFGALYGYTF; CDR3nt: TGTGCCAGCAGCTTTGGGGCTCTGTATGGCTACACCTTC
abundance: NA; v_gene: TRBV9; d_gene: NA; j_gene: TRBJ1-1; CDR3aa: CASSERGGVTEAFF; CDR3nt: TGTGCCAGCAGCGAGCGGGGGGGAGTGACTGAAGCTTTCTTT